This is a list of T cell receptor beta chains from one sample in a study of blood T cell repertoires in COVID-19. The protocol was immunoSEQ multiplex PCR, while the TCRdb copy is restricted to in-frame clones and leaves out a portion. The table has about 330,000 clones, 87% seen once. Sequencing was performed on PBMCs or T cells enriched from blood (not recorded which). Every receptor here comes from a woman aged 25 to 39 who had recovered from COVID-19. Both conserved end residues are part of each CDR3. The D gene is left open where the match is weak. Clone size is given for some rows only: seen once, a few or many times, or a class if the clone is expanded.

>TRBV5-6|-|-|TRBJ1-6
TGTGCCAGCAGCTCGGTTGGGGGGGGGAGTAATTCACCCCTCCACTTT
CASSSVGGGSNSPLHF
>TRBV28|TRBD2|-|TRBJ2-7
TGTGCCAGCAGTTTCGGCTGGGTTAGCCCTAGCGGGGCCTACGAGCAGTACTTC
CASSFGWVSPSGAYEQYF
>TRBV27|-|-|TRBJ2-7
TGTGCCAGCAGCCGCGGGGCCACCTACGAGCAGTACTTC
CASSRGATYEQYF
>TRBV9|TRBD1|-|TRBJ1-3
TGTGCCAGCAGCGCCAGACAGGGTATCGCCGGAAACACCATATATTTT
CASSARQGIAGNTIYF
>TRBV28|-|-|TRBJ2-4
TGTGCCAGCAGTTCGCCGGCGGGTCAAAACATTCAGTACTTC
CASSSPAGQNIQYF
>TRBV12-2|-|-|TRBJ1-6
TGTGCAAGTCGCCCTAGTGAGAGTTCACCCCTCCACTTT
CASRPSESSPLHF
>TRBV7-8|-|once|TRBJ1-1
TGTGCCAGGTCCCGGGACAAGAACACTGAAGCTTTCTTT
CARSRDKNTEAFF
>TRBV6-5|-|-|TRBJ2-7
TGTGCCAGCAGTTCTAACCATGGAGCGGCCTACGAGCAGTACTTC
CASSSNHGAAYEQYF
>TRBV29-1|TRBD1|-|TRBJ2-7
TGCAGCGCCCACGGAGGCAGGGGGCCCTACGAGCAGTACTTC
CSAHGGRGPYEQYF
>TRBV5-5|-|-|TRBJ2-3
TGTGCCAGCAGCACCATCGATCGGAGCACAGATACGCAGTATTTT
CASSTIDRSTDTQYF
>TRBV15|-|-|TRBJ1-3
TGTGCCACCAGCAGAGCCGGACAGTCGGGCGGAAACACCATATATTTT
CATSRAGQSGGNTIYF
>TRBV7-8|TRBD1|-|TRBJ1-2
TGTGCCAGCAGCTTAGCCGGGACAGGAAATAACTATGGCTACACCTTC
CASSLAGTGNNYGYTF
>TRBV6-5|-|-|TRBJ1-5
TGTGCCAGCGGATATAGGGGTTCTGATCAGCCCCAGCATTTT
CASGYRGSDQPQHF
>TRBV6-2/TRBV6-3|-|-|TRBJ1-5
TGTGCCAGCAGTTCCCAGTTGGAGGGGAGTAGCAATCAGCCCCAGCATTTT
CASSSQLEGSSNQPQHF
>TRBV27|TRBD1|-|TRBJ2-7
TGTGCCAGCACCGGTTACGGGACAGGGGGAGGGTACGAGCAGTACTTC
CASTGYGTGGGYEQYF
>TRBV7-9|TRBD1|once|TRBJ1-6
TGTGCCAGCAGCGACCGCAGGGGGTCCTATAATTCACCCCTCCACTTT
CASSDRRGSYNSPLHF
>TRBV5-1|TRBD1|once|TRBJ1-2
TGCGCCAGCAGATTTAACCGGGACAGGGGGCTGGGTGGCTACACCTTC
CASRFNRDRGLGGYTF
>TRBV3-1/TRBV3-2|-|-|TRBJ1-5
TGTGCCAGCAGCCAAGATCGTAGTTCCCGAGGTAATCAGCCCCAGCATTTT
CASSQDRSSRGNQPQHF
>TRBV5-5|TRBD2|-|TRBJ2-1
TGTGCCAGCAGCTTGTTCAGCGGGGGAAGCTATGAGCAGTTCTTC
CASSLFSGGSYEQFF
>TRBV24-1|-|-|TRBJ2-1
TGTGCCACCAGTGAGTCACTACGTAATGAGCAGTTCTTC
CATSESLRNEQFF
>TRBV24-1|-|-|TRBJ2-7
TGTGCCACCAGCGCAGGGACGGAGGGGCGCGAGCAGTACTTC
CATSAGTEGREQYF
>TRBV6-2/TRBV6-3|-|-|TRBJ2-5
TGTGCCAGCAGTTACCTTTACAGGCAGCCCCAGTACTTC
CASSYLYRQPQYF
>TRBV6-2/TRBV6-3|TRBD1|-|TRBJ1-5
TGTGCCAGCAGTTACTCGTCCCCGGACAGGGGCCAGCCCCAGCATTTT
CASSYSSPDRGQPQHF
>TRBV5-4|-|-|TRBJ2-7
TGTGCCAGCAGCTTGGCCGGTCTAGCGCCCCACGAGCAGTACTTC
CASSLAGLAPHEQYF
>TRBV29-1|-|-|TRBJ1-2
TGCAGCGTTGAAAAACAGATCCTTAACTATGGCTACACCTTC
CSVEKQILNYGYTF
>TRBV27|TRBD1|-|TRBJ2-2
TGTGCCAGCAGCCTCCGTATGACAGGGGCGGGCACCGGGGAGCTGTTTTTT
CASSLRMTGAGTGELFF
>TRBV5-4|TRBD2|-|TRBJ2-2
TGTGCCAGCAGCTTGGCGGGGGGACTGAACACCGGGGAGCTGTTTTTT
CASSLAGGLNTGELFF
>TRBV24-1|TRBD1|-|TRBJ2-2
TGTGCCACCAGTGACCCTCGACAGGGGGCGGCCGGGGAGCTGTTTTTT
CATSDPRQGAAGELFF
>TRBV10-3|TRBD1|few|TRBJ1-6
TGTGCCATCAGAGACAGGGGGGATAATTCACCCCTCCACTTT
CAIRDRGDNSPLHF
>TRBV4-1|-|-|TRBJ2-3
TGCGCCAGCAGCTTAGACTACCCTAGCACAGATACGCAGTATTTT
CASSLDYPSTDTQYF
>TRBV4-3|-|-|TRBJ2-5
TGCGCCAGCAGCCGACAGTTCCAAGAGACCCAGTACTTC
CASSRQFQETQYF